This T cell receptor beta chain was sequenced during a study of control samples from healthy donors and cancer patients. Sequencing used immunoSEQ multiplex PCR; TCRdb keeps in-frame clones, though not all of them. The sample carries roughly 120,000 clones, roughly nine tenths recorded once. Trimming cost V 0 bases and J 0 bases, with 3 bases left between them. This CDR3 has 13 amino acids. Germline V gives CDR1 SGHRS, CDR2 YFSETQ. This TCR came from a woman aged 45-59 years with colorectal cancer. The V gene is TRBV5-1, the J gene TRBJ1-1, with D unresolved. Sequencing used PBMCs. CDR3 DNA: TGCGCCAGCAGCTTGGCGTTGAACACTGAAGCTTTCTTT. Protein sequence: CASSLALNTEAFF.